This is a list of T cell receptor beta chains from one sample in a study of T cell responses to AZD1222 COVID-19 vaccine. Only in-frame clones appear in the TCRdb table, and some are missing; sequencing was by immunoSEQ multiplex PCR. The sample lists over 150,000 clones; roughly 88% were seen once. This material consisted of peripheral blood, taken 28 days after the second AZD1222 dose. These TCRs come from an adult who received the AZD1222 COVID-19 vaccine. The CDR3 runs from the conserved cysteine through the conserved F or W. The D gene is left open where the match is weak. A row's size may be missing; if present it is once, few, many or a size class.

D	V	J	size	CDR3	DNA
TRBD1	TRBV9	TRBJ2-3	.	CASSARTGGTDTQYF	TGTGCCAGCAGCGCCCGGACAGGGGGCACAGATACGCAGTATTTT
.	TRBV18	TRBJ1-2	few	CASRDSYGYTF	TGTGCCAGCAGAGACAGCTATGGCTACACCTTC
.	TRBV19	TRBJ1-1	few	CASSTRNQIMNTEAFF	TGTGCCAGTAGTACCAGGAACCAGATCATGAACACTGAAGCTTTCTTT
.	TRBV5-6	TRBJ1-2	once	CASSLWEGGYTF	TGTGCCAGCAGCTTATGGGAGGGTGGCTACACCTTC
TRBD1	TRBV25-1	TRBJ1-1	.	CASSGDDRGDTEAFF	TGTGCCAGCAGTGGGGATGACAGGGGGGACACTGAAGCTTTCTTT
.	TRBV27	TRBJ2-6	.	CASSRMDRPYSGANVLTF	TGTGCCAGCAGTCGGATGGACAGACCATACTCTGGGGCCAACGTCCTGACTTTC
.	TRBV5-4	TRBJ2-3	.	CASSLDSSDTQYF	TGTGCCAGCAGCTTGGACAGTTCAGATACGCAGTATTTT
.	TRBV3-1/TRBV3-2	TRBJ1-1	.	CASSQVRGFPGGYWTVNTEAFF	TGTGCCAGCAGCCAAGTGAGGGGGTTTCCTGGGGGCTATTGGACGGTGAACACTGAAGCTTTCTTT
.	TRBV12-3/TRBV12-4	TRBJ1-1	.	CASSLSMNTEAFF	TGTGCCAGCAGTTTGAGTATGAACACTGAAGCTTTCTTT
.	TRBV27	TRBJ2-3	.	CASRSFGTIGAQYF	TGTGCCAGCAGATCGTTTGGAACGATCGGTGCGCAGTATTTT
TRBD1	TRBV6-5	TRBJ2-7	.	CASSYRDSRAYEQYF	TGTGCCAGCAGTTACCGGGACAGCCGGGCCTACGAGCAGTACTTC
TRBD1	TRBV19	TRBJ1-1	once	CASSIGGQGIAFF	TGTGCCAGTAGTATTGGGGGACAGGGAATAGCTTTCTTT
TRBD2	TRBV27	TRBJ2-3	.	CASSFAGLAGRTDTQYF	TGTGCCAGCAGTTTCGCGGGACTAGCGGGGCGCACAGATACGCAGTATTTT
TRBD1	TRBV5-1	TRBJ2-7	.	CASSRDRGIYEQYF	TGCGCCAGCAGCCGGGACAGGGGGATTTACGAGCAGTACTTC
.	TRBV5-1	TRBJ1-5	.	CASSLAGEKTQPQHF	TGCGCCAGCAGCTTGGCAGGGGAGAAGACTCAGCCCCAGCATTTT
TRBD1	TRBV7-3	TRBJ2-7	.	CASSPGTGEQYF	TGTGCCAGCAGCCCCGGGACAGGCGAGCAGTACTTC
.	TRBV7-9	TRBJ1-6	.	CASSLEWVSPLHF	TGTGCCAGCAGCTTAGAATGGGTTTCACCCCTCCACTTT
.	TRBV6-2/TRBV6-3	TRBJ2-1	.	CASSLSPDNEQFF	TGTGCCAGCAGTCTGTCCCCCGACAATGAGCAGTTCTTC
.	TRBV6-5	TRBJ2-2	.	CASIRGTIGTGELFF	TGTGCCAGCATTAGGGGGACAATTGGCACCGGGGAGCTGTTTTTT
TRBD2	TRBV9	TRBJ2-5	few	CASSVAPSGGLGRETQYF	TGTGCCAGCAGCGTAGCCCCTAGCGGGGGGCTGGGTAGAGAGACCCAGTACTTC
.	TRBV6-5	TRBJ1-1	once	CASSVGNSNRAFF	TGTGCCAGCAGCGTCGGGAACTCTAATCGCGCTTTCTTT
.	TRBV28	TRBJ1-1	.	CASSPPSLQVNEAFF	TGTGCCAGCAGCCCACCGAGCCTACAGGTCAATGAAGCTTTCTTT
.	TRBV4-2	TRBJ2-6	few	CASSPPLPGSGANVLTF	TGTGCCAGCAGCCCGCCGCTCCCAGGGTCTGGGGCCAACGTCCTGACTTTC
TRBD1	TRBV19	TRBJ2-3	few	CASSSEDRGTDTQYF	TGTGCCAGTAGTAGCGAGGACAGGGGAACAGATACGCAGTATTTT
.	TRBV12-5	TRBJ2-2	.	CASGLVEAGELFF	TGTGCTAGTGGTTTGGTTGAGGCCGGGGAGCTGTTTTTT
.	TRBV2	TRBJ1-4	.	CASSNRVNEKLFF	TGTGCCAGCAGCAACAGGGTAAATGAAAAACTGTTTTTT
TRBD1	TRBV2	TRBJ1-1	.	CASSVQGALTEAFF	TGTGCCAGCAGTGTACAGGGGGCTCTCACTGAAGCTTTCTTT
.	TRBV12-3/TRBV12-4	TRBJ1-1	.	CASSLPPNEAFF	TGTGCCAGCAGTTTACCCCCGAATGAAGCTTTCTTT
.	TRBV18	TRBJ1-1	.	CASSPSAGEETEAFF	TGTGCCAGCTCACCCTCCGCAGGGGAGGAGACTGAAGCTTTCTTT
TRBD1	TRBV5-1	TRBJ1-1	.	CASSGTGAANTEAFF	TGCGCCAGCAGCGGGACAGGGGCCGCTAACACTGAAGCTTTCTTT
.	TRBV6-1	TRBJ1-2	.	CASSELQVANYGYTF	TGTGCCAGCAGTGAATTGCAGGTAGCTAACTATGGCTACACCTTC
.	TRBV7-2	TRBJ2-3	.	CASSLDTDTQYF	TGTGCCAGCAGCTTGGATACAGATACGCAGTATTTT
TRBD1	TRBV6-1	TRBJ1-6	.	CASSEGQDYTPLHF	TGTGCCAGCAGTGAGGGACAGGATTACACACCCCTCCACTTT
.	TRBV29-1	TRBJ1-1	.	CSADPGGNTEAFF	TGCAGCGCGGACCCAGGCGGTAACACTGAAGCTTTCTTT
TRBD1	TRBV19	TRBJ1-1	once	CALSDRLGQAFF	TGTGCCCTTTCGGACAGGTTGGGACAAGCTTTCTTT
.	TRBV29-1	TRBJ1-5	.	CSVGGGNQPQHF	TGCAGCGTTGGGGGCGGCAATCAGCCCCAGCATTTT
.	TRBV6-2/TRBV6-3	TRBJ2-2	.	CASSLSGSDTGELFF	TGTGCCAGCAGTTTGTCGGGGTCGGACACCGGGGAGCTGTTTTTT
.	TRBV7-8	TRBJ1-3	.	CASSLVNSGNTIYF	TGTGCCAGCAGCTTAGTCAACTCTGGAAACACCATATATTTT
TRBD1	TRBV19	TRBJ1-6	.	CASSIGRGQSPLHF	TGTGCCAGTAGTATAGGCAGGGGGCAATCACCCCTCCACTTT
.	TRBV6-5	TRBJ2-3	.	CARHRDTHTDTQYF	TGTGCCAGACATAGGGACACACACACAGATACGCAGTATTTT
.	TRBV5-1	TRBJ2-5	few	CASSLGPQETQYF	TGCGCCAGCAGCTTGGGACCCCAAGAGACCCAGTACTTC
.	TRBV5-1	TRBJ1-1	once	CASSAQTGDTEAFF	TGCGCCAGCAGCGCCCAAACAGGAGACACTGAAGCTTTCTTT
.	TRBV7-2	TRBJ1-5	once	CASSGQGGSNQPQHF	TGTGCCAGCAGCGGGCAGGGAGGTAGCAATCAGCCCCAGCATTTT
TRBD2	TRBV19	TRBJ2-3	.	CASIGRDVPTDTQYF	TGTGCCAGTATAGGGAGGGACGTTCCCACAGATACGCAGTATTTT
.	TRBV30	TRBJ2-2	.	CAGISGGWNTGELFF	TGTGCCGGGATTTCTGGGGGCTGGAACACCGGGGAGCTGTTTTTT
TRBD1	TRBV7-6	TRBJ1-1	.	CASSLDRANTEAFF	TGTGCCAGCAGCCTGGACAGGGCGAACACTGAAGCTTTCTTT